There are a few counts of the clone carrying this T cell receptor (beta chain). The sample is drawn from a study of control samples from healthy donors and cancer patients. Produced via immunoSEQ multiplex PCR; TCRdb's table is partial and in-frame only. The repertoire consists of around 170,000 clones, with approximately 86% occurring once and the leading ten covering approximately 4.9%. The CDR3 spans 15 residues. Germline CDR1 SGHRS, CDR2 YFSETQ. Trimming left V 2 bases short and J 0 bases short, with 9 bases between. Sample: blood. The genes are TRBV5-1 and TRBJ1-5, with D uncertain. This clonotype was sampled from a woman aged 25 to 39 in good health. CDR3 protein: CASSFGEYSNQPQHF. As DNA, the CDR3 is TGCGCCAGCAGCTTCGGGGAGTATAGCAATCAGCCCCAGCATTTT.